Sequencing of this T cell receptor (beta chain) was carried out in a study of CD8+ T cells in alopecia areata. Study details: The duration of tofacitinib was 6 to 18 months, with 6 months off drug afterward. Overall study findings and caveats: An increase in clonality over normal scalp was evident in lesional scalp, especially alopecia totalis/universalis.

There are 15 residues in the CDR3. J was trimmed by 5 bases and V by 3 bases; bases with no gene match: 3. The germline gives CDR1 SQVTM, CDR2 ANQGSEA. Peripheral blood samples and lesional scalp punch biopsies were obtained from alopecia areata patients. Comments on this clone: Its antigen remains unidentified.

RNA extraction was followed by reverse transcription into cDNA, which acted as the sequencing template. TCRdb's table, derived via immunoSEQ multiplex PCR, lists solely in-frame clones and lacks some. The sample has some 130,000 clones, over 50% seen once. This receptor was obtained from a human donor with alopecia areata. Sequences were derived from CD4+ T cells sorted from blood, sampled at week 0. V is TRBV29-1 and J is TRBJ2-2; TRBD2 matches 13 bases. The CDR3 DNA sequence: TGCAGCGTTGATGGACTAGCGGGGGTTACCGGGGAGCTGTTTTTT. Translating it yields CSVDGLAGVTGELFF.